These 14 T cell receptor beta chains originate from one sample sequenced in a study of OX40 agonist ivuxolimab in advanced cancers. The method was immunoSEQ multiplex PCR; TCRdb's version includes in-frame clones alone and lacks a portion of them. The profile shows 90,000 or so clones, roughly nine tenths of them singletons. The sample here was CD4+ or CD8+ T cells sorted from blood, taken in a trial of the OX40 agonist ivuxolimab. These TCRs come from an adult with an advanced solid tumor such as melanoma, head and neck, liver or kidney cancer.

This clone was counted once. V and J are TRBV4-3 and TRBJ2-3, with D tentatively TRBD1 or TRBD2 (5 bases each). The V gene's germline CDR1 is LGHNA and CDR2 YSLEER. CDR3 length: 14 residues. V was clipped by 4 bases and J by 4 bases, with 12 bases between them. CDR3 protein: CASSPGTNSDTQYF. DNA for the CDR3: TGCGCCAGCAGCCCCGGGACCAACTCAGATACGCAGTATTTT.

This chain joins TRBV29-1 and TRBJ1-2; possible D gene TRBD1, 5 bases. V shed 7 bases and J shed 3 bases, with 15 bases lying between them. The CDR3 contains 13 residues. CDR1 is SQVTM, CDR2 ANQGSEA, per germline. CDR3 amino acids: CSGGTPGDYGYTF. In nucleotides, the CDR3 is TGCAGCGGCGGAACCCCGGGGGACTATGGCTACACCTTC.

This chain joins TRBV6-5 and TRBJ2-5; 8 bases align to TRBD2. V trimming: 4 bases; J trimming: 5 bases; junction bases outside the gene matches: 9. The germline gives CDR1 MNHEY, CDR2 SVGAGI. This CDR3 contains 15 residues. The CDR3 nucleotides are TGTGCCAGCAGTTCCGCGGGACTAGGCGGGGAGACCCAGTACTTC. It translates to CASSSAGLGGETQYF.

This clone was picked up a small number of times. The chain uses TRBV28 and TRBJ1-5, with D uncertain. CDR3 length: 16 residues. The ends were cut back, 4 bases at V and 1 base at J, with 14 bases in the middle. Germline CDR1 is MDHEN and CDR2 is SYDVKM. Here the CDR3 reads CASSSVWLLSNQPQHF. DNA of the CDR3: TGTGCCAGCAGTTCGGTTTGGTTGTTGAGCAATCAGCCCCAGCATTTT.

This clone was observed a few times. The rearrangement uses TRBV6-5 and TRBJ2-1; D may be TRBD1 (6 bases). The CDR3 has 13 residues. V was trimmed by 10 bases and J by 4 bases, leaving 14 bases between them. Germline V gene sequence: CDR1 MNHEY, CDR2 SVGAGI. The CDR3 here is CATRTALYNEQFF. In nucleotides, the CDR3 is TGTGCCACAAGGACAGCTCTATACAATGAGCAGTTCTTC.

CDR3 residues: CAWIGLAGANEQFF. CDR3 bases: TGTGCCTGGATCGGACTAGCGGGGGCCAATGAGCAGTTCTTC. J is TRBJ2-1 and V is TRBV30; 13 bases are a match to TRBD2. From germline, CDR1 is GTSNPN and CDR2 SVGIG (reference sequence). V was pared by 4 bases and J by 6 bases, with 3 bases of the junction left unmatched. The CDR3 loop spans 14 amino acids.

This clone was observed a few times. The CDR3, as DNA: TGTGCCAGCAGCTTAGTCTACACAAACACTGAAGCTTTCTTT. This translates into CASSLVYTNTEAFF. The genes are TRBV7-8 and TRBJ1-1; no clear D gene. V was clipped by 1 base and J by 2 bases, with 8 bases between them. The CDR3 sequence is 14 residues long. The germline gives CDR1 SGHVS, CDR2 FQNEAQ. The whole variable domain, filled in from reference TRBV7-8 and TRBJ1-1, reads GAGVSQSPRYKVAKRGQDVALRCDPISGHVSLFWYQQALGQGPEFLTYFQNEAQLDKSGLPSDRFFAERPEGSVSTLKIQRTQQEDSAVYLCASSLVYTNTEAFFGQGTRLTVV.

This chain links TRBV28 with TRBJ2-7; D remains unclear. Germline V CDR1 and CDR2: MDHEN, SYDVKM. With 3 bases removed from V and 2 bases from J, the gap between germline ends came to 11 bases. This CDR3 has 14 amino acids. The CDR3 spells CASSLTSSPYEQYF. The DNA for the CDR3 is TGTGCCAGCAGTTTGACCAGCTCCCCCTACGAGCAGTACTTC.

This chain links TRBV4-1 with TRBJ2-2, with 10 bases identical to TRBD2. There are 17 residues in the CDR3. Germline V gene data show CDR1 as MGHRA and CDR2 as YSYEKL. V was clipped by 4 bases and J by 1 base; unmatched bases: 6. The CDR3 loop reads CASSPRVAGGNTGELFF. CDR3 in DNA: TGCGCCAGCAGCCCACGGGTAGCGGGAGGGAACACCGGGGAGCTGTTTTTT.

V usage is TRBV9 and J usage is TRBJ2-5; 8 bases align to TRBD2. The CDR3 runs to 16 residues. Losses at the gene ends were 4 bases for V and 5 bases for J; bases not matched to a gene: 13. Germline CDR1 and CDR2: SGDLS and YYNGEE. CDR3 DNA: TGTGCCAGCAGCCCCCAGGGTAGCGGGACGCGGGAGACCCAGTACTTC. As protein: CASSPQGSGTRETQYF.

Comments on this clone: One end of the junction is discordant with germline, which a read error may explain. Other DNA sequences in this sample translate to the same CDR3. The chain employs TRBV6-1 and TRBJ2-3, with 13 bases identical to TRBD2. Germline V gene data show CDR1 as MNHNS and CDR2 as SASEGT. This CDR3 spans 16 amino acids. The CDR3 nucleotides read TGTGCCAGCAGTGAGGGACTAGCGGGACCGATGAATACGCAATATTTT. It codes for CASSEGLAGPMNTQYF.

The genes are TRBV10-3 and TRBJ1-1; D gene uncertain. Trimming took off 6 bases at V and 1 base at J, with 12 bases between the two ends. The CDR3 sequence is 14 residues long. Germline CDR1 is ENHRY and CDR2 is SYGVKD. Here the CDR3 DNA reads TGTGCCATCAGCCCTGGAGGGAGGAACACTGAAGCTTTCTTT. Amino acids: CAISPGGRNTEAFF.

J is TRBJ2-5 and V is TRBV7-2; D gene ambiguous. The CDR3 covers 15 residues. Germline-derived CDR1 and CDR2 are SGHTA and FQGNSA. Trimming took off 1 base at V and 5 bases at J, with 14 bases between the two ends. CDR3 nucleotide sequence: TGTGCCAGCAGCTTAGGTTATTTGCAAGGGGAGACCCAGTACTTC. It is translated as CASSLGYLQGETQYF.

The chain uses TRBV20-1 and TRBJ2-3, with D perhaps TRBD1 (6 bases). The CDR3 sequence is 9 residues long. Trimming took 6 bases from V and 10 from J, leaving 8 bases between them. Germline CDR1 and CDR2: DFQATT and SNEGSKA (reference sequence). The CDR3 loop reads CSAKGAQYF. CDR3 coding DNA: TGCAGTGCAAAGGGGGCGCAGTATTTT.